This TCR beta chain was captured in a study of response to subunit inactivated influenza vaccine. Each CDR3 protein is one row after TCRdb ran MiXCR on the RT-PCR reads. The data hold 550,000 to 650,000 distinct CDR3 sequences, with about 10% observed a single time. Study observations and caveats: New T cells are recruited in small numbers by each seasonal influenza vaccination, according to the authors' suggestion.

This CDR3 is built from 15 residues. The ends lost 6 bases at V and 4 bases at J; junction bases unmatched: 9. Germline CDR1 MNHNS, CDR2 SASEGT. With respect to this clonotype: Its antigen is still unknown.

The V gene is TRBV6-1, the J gene TRBJ1-5, with TRBD1 matching 7 bases. The sequence was collected from a man aged 50-59 years who received an inactivated influenza vaccine. The specimen was PBMCs from blood, collected on the day of vaccination. The CDR3 reads CASSPQGIWNQPQHF. DNA of the CDR3: TGTGCCAGCAGCCCACAGGGGATTTGGAATCAGCCCCAGCATTTT.